This TCR beta chain is from a study of regulatory T cells in long-lasting Graves disease. Assembly of TCR beta libraries relied on iRepertoire HTBI primers together with Arm-PCR of CDR3 regions. TCRdb analysed the multiplex PCR reads with MiXCR anew, one entry per CDR3 protein. The sample has a few hundred thousand distinct CDR3 sequences, 15% to 20% seen once. Germline assignment: CDR1 SGHNT and CDR2 YYREEE (reference sequence). V lost 0 bases and J 0 bases, leaving 9 bases between the germline ends. The CDR3 length is 15 residues. Time point described: newly diagnosed GD, antithyroid drugs for less than 3 months. The TCR library was made from RNA extracted from PBMCs. The sample was also reused in another study, on T cells in Graves' hyperthyroidism and ophthalmopathy. From that report: The HTBI primer set served for first-round RT-PCR of the TCR CDR3.

Sequencing used peripheral blood mononuclear cells (PBMCs), obtained at new diagnosis, from a patient treated with antithyroid drugs. This chain connects TRBV5-4 to TRBJ1-1; D not resolved. This receptor was obtained from a woman between 18 and 29 years old with Graves disease. CDR3 residues: CASSLVGRLNTEAFF. CDR3 DNA sequence: TGTGCCAGCAGCTTGGTCGGCCGGCTGAACACTGAAGCTTTCTTT.